The clone carrying this T cell receptor beta chain was observed many times. The antigen is undetermined. This entry is derived from a study of T-cell memory formation after mild COVID-19. Each CDR3 protein gets one entry after TCRdb re-called the 5' RACE reads with MiXCR. The sample records about 290,000 distinct CDR3 sequences, roughly 17% being singletons. Overall study results and limits: Several responding clones turned up in pre-infection memory, indicating that cross-reactive memory may have taken part.

V lost 0 bases, J lost 4 bases, and 11 bases lay in between. The CDR3 spans 15 residues. The germline V gene encodes CDR1 SGHRS and CDR2 YFSETQ. The source of this sequence is a man younger than 30 who had mild COVID-19 (a few samples of this study predate the infection). Cell type and time point are not known. Specimen: PBMCs or a T cell subset sorted from them (not recorded which). V gene TRBV5-1 combines with J gene TRBJ1-3; no reliable D call. This chain's CDR3 is CASSLEGSRGNTIYF. CDR3 in DNA: TGCGCCAGCAGCTTGGAAGGGTCGCGAGGAAACACCATATATTTT.